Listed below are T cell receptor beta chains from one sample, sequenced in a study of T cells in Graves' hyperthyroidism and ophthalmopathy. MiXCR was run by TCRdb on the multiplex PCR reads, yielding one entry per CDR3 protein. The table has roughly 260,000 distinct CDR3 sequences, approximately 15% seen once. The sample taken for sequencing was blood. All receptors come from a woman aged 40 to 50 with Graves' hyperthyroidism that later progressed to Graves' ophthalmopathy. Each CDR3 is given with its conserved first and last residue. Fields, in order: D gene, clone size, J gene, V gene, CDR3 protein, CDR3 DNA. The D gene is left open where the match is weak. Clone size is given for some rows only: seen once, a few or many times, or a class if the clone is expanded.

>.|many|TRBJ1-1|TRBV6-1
CASSSPGFKNTEAFF
TGTGCCAGCAGTTCCCCGGGATTCAAGAACACTGAAGCTTTCTTT
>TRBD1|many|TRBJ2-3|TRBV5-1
CASSLGDRTQYF
TGCGCCAGCAGCTTGGGGGACAGGACGCAGTATTTT
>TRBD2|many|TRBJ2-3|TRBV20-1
CSARGTSGMVDTQYF
TGCAGTGCTAGAGGGACTAGCGGGATGGTGGATACGCAGTATTTT
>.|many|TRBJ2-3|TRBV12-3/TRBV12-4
CASSFMPSTDTQYF
TGTGCCAGCAGTTTTATGCCCTCCACAGATACGCAGTATTTT
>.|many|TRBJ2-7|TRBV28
CASSFGRPYEQYF
TGTGCCAGCAGTTTTGGCAGGCCCTACGAGCAGTACTTC
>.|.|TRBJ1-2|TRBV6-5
CASSYSIATAYGYTF
TGTGCCAGCAGTTACTCGATAGCCACGGCCTATGGCTACACCTTC
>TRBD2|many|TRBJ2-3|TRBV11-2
CASSLPLAGRIDTQYF
TGTGCCAGCAGCTTACCCCTAGCGGGTAGAATAGATACGCAGTATTTT
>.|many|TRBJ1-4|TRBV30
CAWSISEKLFF
TGTGCCTGGAGTATCAGTGAAAAACTGTTTTTT
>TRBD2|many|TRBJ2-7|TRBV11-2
CASSQGSGTFYEQYF
TGTGCCAGCAGCCAAGGCAGCGGGACCTTTTACGAGCAGTACTTC
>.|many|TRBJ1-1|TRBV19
CASSIRTAGNTEAFF
TGTGCCAGTAGTATCCGGACAGCGGGGAACACTGAAGCTTTCTTT
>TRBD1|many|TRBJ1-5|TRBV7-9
CASSWDRQPQHF
TGTGCCAGCAGCTGGGACAGGCAGCCCCAGCATTTT
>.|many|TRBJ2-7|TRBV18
CASSQSGSDYEQYF
TGTGCCAGCTCACAGTCAGGTTCTGACTACGAGCAGTACTTC
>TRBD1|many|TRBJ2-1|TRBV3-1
CASTHGQGGVDEQFF
TGTGCCAGCACCCATGGACAGGGGGGCGTCGATGAGCAGTTCTTC
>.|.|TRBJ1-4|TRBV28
CASREGQAGEKLFF
TGTGCCAGCAGAGAAGGGCAGGCGGGTGAAAAACTGTTTTTT
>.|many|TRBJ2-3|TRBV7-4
CASSPAVHTDTQYF
TGTGCCAGCAGCCCGGCAGTCCACACAGATACGCAGTATTTT
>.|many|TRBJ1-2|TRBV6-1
CASSAGWGNYGYTF
TGTGCCAGCAGTGCAGGGTGGGGGAACTATGGCTACACCTTC
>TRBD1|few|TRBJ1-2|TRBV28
CASRRGGREHGYTF
TGTGCCAGCAGAAGAGGGGGCAGGGAACATGGCTACACCTTC
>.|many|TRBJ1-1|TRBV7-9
CASSNIRGGIEEAFF
TGTGCCAGCAGCAATATCAGGGGAGGGATTGAAGAAGCTTTCTTT
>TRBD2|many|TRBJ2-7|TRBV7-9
CASSFSGLAGYEQYF
TGTGCCAGCAGCTTTTCCGGACTAGCGGGTTACGAGCAGTACTTC
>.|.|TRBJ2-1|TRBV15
CATRLSVKDEQFF
TGTGCCACCAGGCTCTCCGTAAAGGATGAGCAGTTCTTC
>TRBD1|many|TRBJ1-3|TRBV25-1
CASSATGASGNTIYF
TGTGCCAGCAGTGCTACAGGGGCCTCTGGAAACACCATATATTTT
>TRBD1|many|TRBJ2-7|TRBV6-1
CASSVGTGGRDEQYF
TGTGCCAGCAGTGTGGGGACAGGGGGCAGGGACGAGCAGTACTTC
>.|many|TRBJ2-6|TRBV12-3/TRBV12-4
CASWGGANVLTF
TGTGCCAGTTGGGGTGGGGCCAACGTCCTGACTTTC
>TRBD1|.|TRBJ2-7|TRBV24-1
CATSATGTGDEQYF
TGTGCCACCAGTGCCACCGGGACAGGGGACGAGCAGTACTTC
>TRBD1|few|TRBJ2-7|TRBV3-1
CASSQGQGPYEQYF
TGTGCCAGCAGCCAGGGACAGGGGCCCTACGAGCAGTACTTC
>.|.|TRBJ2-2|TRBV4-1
CASSQDPNPNTGELFF
TGCGCCAGCAGCCAAGATCCGAATCCGAACACCGGGGAGCTGTTTTTT